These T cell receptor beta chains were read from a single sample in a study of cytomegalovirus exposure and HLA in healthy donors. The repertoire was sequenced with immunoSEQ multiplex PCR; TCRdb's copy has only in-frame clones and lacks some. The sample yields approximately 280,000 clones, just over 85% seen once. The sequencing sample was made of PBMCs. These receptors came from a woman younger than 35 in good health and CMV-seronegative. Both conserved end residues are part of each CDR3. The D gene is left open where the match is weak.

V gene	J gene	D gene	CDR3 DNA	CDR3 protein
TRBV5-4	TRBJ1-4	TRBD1	TGTGCCAGCAGCTTGTCGGGGCAGGGGGCGAAAAAACTGTTTTTT	CASSLSGQGAKKLFF
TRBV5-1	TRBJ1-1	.	TGCGCCAGCAGCGGCAGGGTGAACACTGAAGCTTTCTTT	CASSGRVNTEAFF
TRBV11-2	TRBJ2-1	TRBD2	TGTGCCAGCAGCTTACTGCTGGGACTAGCGGGAAATGAGCAGTTCTTC	CASSLLLGLAGNEQFF
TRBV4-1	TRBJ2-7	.	TGCGCCAGCAGCCAAGAGTATGACGCCGACTCGCAGATGTTC	CASSQEYDADSQMF
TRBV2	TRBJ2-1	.	TGTGCCAGCAGTGAGGGGGGTCTTTCCTACAATGAGCAGTTCTTC	CASSEGGLSYNEQFF
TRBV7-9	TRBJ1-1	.	TGTGCCACCGGACAGAACGGGGTGGGCACTGAAGCTTTCTTT	CATGQNGVGTEAFF
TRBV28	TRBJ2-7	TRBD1	TGTGCCAGCAGGACCACTGGGACAGGGTTCCACGAGCAGTACTTC	CASRTTGTGFHEQYF
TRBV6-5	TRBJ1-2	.	TGTGCCAGCAGTTACTCGACTAATAACTATGGCTACACCTTC	CASSYSTNNYGYTF
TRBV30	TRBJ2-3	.	TGTGCCTGGACCAATAGGGGGAGAGGCACGCAGTATTTT	CAWTNRGRGTQYF
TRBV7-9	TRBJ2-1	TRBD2	TGTGCCAGCAGCTTAGTCACCGGGACTAGCCCGTTCTTC	CASSLVTGTSPFF
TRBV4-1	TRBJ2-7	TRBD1	TGCGCCAGCAGCCCCGGACAGGGGGGCTCCTACGAGCAGTACTTC	CASSPGQGGSYEQYF
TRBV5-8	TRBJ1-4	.	TGTGCCAGCAGAAGACAGGACGAAAAACTGTTTTTT	CASRRQDEKLFF
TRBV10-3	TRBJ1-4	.	TGTGCCACGTGCAGGGCAACTAATGAAAAACTGTTTTTT	CATCRATNEKLFF
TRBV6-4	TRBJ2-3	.	TGTGCCAGCAGTGGCGGACTCGACTTTAGCACAGATACGCAGTATTTT	CASSGGLDFSTDTQYF
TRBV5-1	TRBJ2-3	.	TGCGCCAGCAGCCTCAATCAGGGAGGAGATACGCAGTATTTT	CASSLNQGGDTQYF
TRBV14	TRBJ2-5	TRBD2	TGTGCCAGCAGCCTAATTGGACTAGCGGATACCCAGTACTTC	CASSLIGLADTQYF
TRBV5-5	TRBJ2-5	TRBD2	TGTGCCAGCAGCTTGGTTATTAGCGGGGTGGGAGAGACCCAGTACTTC	CASSLVISGVGETQYF
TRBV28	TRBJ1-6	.	TGTGCCAGCAGTTTAGTAGCCAGGGGAAATAATTCACCCCTCCACTTT	CASSLVARGNNSPLHF
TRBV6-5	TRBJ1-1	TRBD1	TGTGCCAGCAGCGACAGGGGGCATACTGAAGCTTTCTTT	CASSDRGHTEAFF
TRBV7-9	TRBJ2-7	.	TGTGCCAGCAGCTCAGTCGGGGATTTTTCCTACGAGCAGTACTTC	CASSSVGDFSYEQYF
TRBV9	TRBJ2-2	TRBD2	TGTGCCAGCAGCGTAGGCCCACAGAGCGGGACGACGAACACCGGGGAGCTGTTTTTT	CASSVGPQSGTTNTGELFF
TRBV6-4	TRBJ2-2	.	TGTGCCAGCAAGGGGCAGCCCGACACCGGGGAGCTGTTTTTT	CASKGQPDTGELFF
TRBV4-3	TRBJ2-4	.	TGCGCCAGCAGCCAAGGACAGGCCGCTCAGTACTTC	CASSQGQAAQYF
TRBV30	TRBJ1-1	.	TGTGCCTGTACAATGAACACTGAAGCTTTCTTT	CACTMNTEAFF
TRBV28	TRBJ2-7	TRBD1	TGTGCCAGCAGTCCTATGGGCCTGGGACAGATATCCTACGAGCAGTACTTC	CASSPMGLGQISYEQYF
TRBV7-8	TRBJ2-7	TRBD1	TGTGCCAGCAGCGGGGGACAGGGGGACGAGCAGTACTTC	CASSGGQGDEQYF
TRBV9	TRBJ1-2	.	TGTGCCAGCAGCGTGGCCACCGGGACAAGCCAAAGCTACACCTTC	CASSVATGTSQSYTF
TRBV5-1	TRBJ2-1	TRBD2	TGCGCCAGCAGCTTGGCTGAGGCGGGGGGGTACAATGAGCAGTTCTTC	CASSLAEAGGYNEQFF
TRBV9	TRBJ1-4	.	TGTGCCAGCAGCGGGACAGAAACTAACAAACTGTTTTTT	CASSGTETNKLFF
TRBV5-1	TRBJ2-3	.	TGCGCCAGCAGCTTGATGAGGGATACAGATACGCAGTATTTT	CASSLMRDTDTQYF
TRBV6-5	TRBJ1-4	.	TGTGCCAGCAGTAATGGACACCCCATTGAAAAACTGTTTTTT	CASSNGHPIEKLFF
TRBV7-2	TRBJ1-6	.	TGTGCCAGCAGCCGAATTACAGGGAGCTCCTATAATTCACCCCTCCACTTT	CASSRITGSSYNSPLHF
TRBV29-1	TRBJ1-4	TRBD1	TGCAGCGTTAAAACAGGGGATGCGGAAAAACTGTTTTTT	CSVKTGDAEKLFF